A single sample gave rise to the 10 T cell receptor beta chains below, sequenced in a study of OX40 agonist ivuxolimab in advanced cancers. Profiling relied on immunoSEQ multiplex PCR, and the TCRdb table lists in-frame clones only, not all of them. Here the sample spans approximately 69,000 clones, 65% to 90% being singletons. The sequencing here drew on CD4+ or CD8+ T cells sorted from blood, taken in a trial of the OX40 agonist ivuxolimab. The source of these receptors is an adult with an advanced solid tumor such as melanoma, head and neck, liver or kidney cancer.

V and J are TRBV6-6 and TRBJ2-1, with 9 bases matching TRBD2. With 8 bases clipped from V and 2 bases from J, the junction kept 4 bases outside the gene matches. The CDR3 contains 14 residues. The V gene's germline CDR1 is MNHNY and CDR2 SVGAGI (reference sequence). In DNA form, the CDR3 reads TGTGCCAGCCTTAGCGGGGGCCCCTACAATGAGCAGTTCTTC. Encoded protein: CASLSGGPYNEQFF.

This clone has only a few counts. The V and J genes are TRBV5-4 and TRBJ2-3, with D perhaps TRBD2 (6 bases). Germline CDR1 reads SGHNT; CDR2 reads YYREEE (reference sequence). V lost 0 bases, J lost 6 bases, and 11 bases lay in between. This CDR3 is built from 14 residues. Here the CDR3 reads CASSLGERVDTQYF. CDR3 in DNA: TGTGCCAGCAGCTTGGGGGAGCGGGTGGATACGCAGTATTTT.

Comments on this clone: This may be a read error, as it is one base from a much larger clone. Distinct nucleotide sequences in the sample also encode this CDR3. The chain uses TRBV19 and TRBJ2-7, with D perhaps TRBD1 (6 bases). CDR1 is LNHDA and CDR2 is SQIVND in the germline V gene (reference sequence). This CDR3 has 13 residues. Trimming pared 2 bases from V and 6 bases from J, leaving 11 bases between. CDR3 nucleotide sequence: TGTGCCAGTAGTATACAGGGGAAGGGCGAGCAGTACTTC. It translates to CASSIQGKGEQYF.

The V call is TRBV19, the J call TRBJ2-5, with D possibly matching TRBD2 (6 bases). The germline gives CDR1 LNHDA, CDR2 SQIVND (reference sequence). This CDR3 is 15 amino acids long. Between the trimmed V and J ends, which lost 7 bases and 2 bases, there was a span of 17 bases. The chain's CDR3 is CASNPTGLRQETQYF. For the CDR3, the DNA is TGTGCCAGTAACCCCACGGGACTCAGACAAGAGACCCAGTACTTC.

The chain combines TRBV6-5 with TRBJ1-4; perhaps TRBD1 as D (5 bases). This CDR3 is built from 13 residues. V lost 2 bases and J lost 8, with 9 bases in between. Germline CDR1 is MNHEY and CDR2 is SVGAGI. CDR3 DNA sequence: TGTGCCAGCAGTTACCAGGGACGGGAAAAACTGTTTTTT. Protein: CASSYQGREKLFF.

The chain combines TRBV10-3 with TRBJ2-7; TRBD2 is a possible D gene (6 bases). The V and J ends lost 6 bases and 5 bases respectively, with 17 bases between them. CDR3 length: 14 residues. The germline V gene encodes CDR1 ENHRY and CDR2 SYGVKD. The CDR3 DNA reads TGTGCCATCAGGGAGGGCCTCGGAGGGGACGAGCAGTACTTC. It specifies CAIREGLGGDEQYF.

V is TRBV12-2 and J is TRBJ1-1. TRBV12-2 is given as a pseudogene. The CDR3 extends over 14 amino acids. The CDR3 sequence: CASRLRAMNTEAFF. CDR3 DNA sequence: TGTGCAAGTCGCTTAAGAGCGATGAACACTGAAGCTTTCTTT.

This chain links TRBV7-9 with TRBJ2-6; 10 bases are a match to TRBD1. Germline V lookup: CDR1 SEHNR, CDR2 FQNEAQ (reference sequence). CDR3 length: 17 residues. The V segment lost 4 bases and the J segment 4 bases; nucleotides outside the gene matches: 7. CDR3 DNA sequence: TGTGCCAGCAGCTCCCGGGACAGGGGTTCCGGGGCCAACGTCCTGACTTTC. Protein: CASSSRDRGSGANVLTF.

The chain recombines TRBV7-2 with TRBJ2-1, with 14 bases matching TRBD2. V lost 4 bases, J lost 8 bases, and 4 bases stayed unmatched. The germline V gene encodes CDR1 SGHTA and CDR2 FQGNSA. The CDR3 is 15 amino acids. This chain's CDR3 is CASSSGLAGGDEQFF. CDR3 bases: TGTGCCAGCAGCTCTGGACTAGCGGGAGGAGATGAGCAGTTCTTC. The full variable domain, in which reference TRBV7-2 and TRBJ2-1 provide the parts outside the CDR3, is GAGVSQSPSNKVTEKGKDVELRCDPISGHTALYWYRQSLGQGLEFLIYFQGNSAPDKSGLPSDRFSAERTGGSVSTLTIQRTQQEDSAVYLCASSSGLAGGDEQFFGPGTRLTVL.

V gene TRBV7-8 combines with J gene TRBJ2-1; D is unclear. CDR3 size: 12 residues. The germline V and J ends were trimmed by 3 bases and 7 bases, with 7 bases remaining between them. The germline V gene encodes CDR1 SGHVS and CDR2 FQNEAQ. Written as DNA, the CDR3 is TGTGCCAGCAGCTTTGGGTTAAATGAGCAGTTCTTC. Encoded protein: CASSFGLNEQFF. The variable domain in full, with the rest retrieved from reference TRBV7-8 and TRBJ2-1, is GAGVSQSPRYKVAKRGQDVALRCDPISGHVSLFWYQQALGQGPEFLTYFQNEAQLDKSGLPSDRFFAERPEGSVSTLKIQRTQQEDSAVYLCASSFGLNEQFFGPGTRLTVL.